These 8 T cell receptor beta chains originate from one sample sequenced in a study of cytomegalovirus exposure and HLA in healthy donors. Vbeta (60) and Jbeta (13) primers were used in the PCR. Only in-frame clones appear in the TCRdb table, and some are missing; sequencing was by immunoSEQ multiplex PCR. The table lists about 190,000 clones, over 75% of them singletons. Specimen: PBMCs. These receptors all come from a man aged 45 to 65 in good health and CMV-seronegative.

This clone occurred once. This rearrangement joins TRBV18 to TRBJ1-1, with D perhaps TRBD1 (6 bases). Trimming removed 4 bases from V and 6 bases from J, with 12 bases in between. CDR3 length: 13 amino acids. CDR1 KGHSH and CDR2 LQKENI come from the germline V gene. This CDR3 reads CASSQTGIPEAFF. The CDR3 region has the DNA TGTGCCAGCTCACAAACAGGGATCCCTGAAGCTTTCTTT.

The chain recombines TRBV27 with TRBJ1-5; possibly TRBD1 for D (5 bases). CDR3 length: 15 residues. In germline, CDR1 is MNHEY, CDR2 SMNVEV (reference sequence). The V gene lost 2 bases and the J gene lost 3 bases, with 11 bases spanning the gap. The CDR3 here is CASSLGQGANQPQHF. The CDR3 region has the DNA TGTGCCAGCAGTTTAGGGCAGGGCGCCAATCAGCCCCAGCATTTT.

The rearrangement uses TRBV5-1 and TRBJ2-2; 12 bases map to TRBD2. Trimming cost V 4 bases and J 0 bases; bases outside gene matches: 7. The V gene's germline CDR1 is SGHRS and CDR2 YFSETQ. The length of the CDR3 is 18 residues. CDR3 in amino acids: CASSKLLAGGPNTGELFF. CDR3 in DNA: TGCGCCAGCAGCAAGCTACTAGCGGGGGGCCCGAACACCGGGGAGCTGTTTTTT.

This clone has more than one count but fewer than ten. This chain joins TRBV7-2 and TRBJ2-7; TRBD1 matches 10 bases. Germline CDR1 reads SGHTA; CDR2 reads FQGNSA. CDR3 length: 15 amino acids. Losses at the gene ends were 6 bases for V and 4 bases for J; bases not matched to a gene: 9. The CDR3 loop is CASSPTGTGVYEQYF. The CDR3 nucleotides are TGTGCCAGCAGTCCGACCGGGACAGGGGTTTACGAGCAGTACTTC.

V and J are TRBV28 and TRBJ1-1, with 11 nucleotides matching TRBD1. Germline CDR1 and CDR2: MDHEN and SYDVKM. V lost 7 bases to trimming and J lost 1 base; unmatched junction nucleotides: 2. This CDR3 is built from 14 residues. CDR3 sequence (DNA): TGTGCCAGCACCGGGACAGGGGGGAACACTGAAGCTTTCTTT. Translation gives CASTGTGGNTEAFF.

As for this clone: The final CDR3 position lacks the conserved phenylalanine or tryptophan, pointing to a likely read error. V usage is TRBV27 and J usage is TRBJ1-6; 11 positions match TRBD1. The germline V gene has CDR1 MNHEY and CDR2 SMNVEV (reference sequence). V lost 6 bases to trimming and J lost 10 bases; unmatched junction nucleotides: 5. The CDR3 has 14 residues. The CDR3, as DNA: TGTGCCAGCAGAAGGACAGGGGGCTACTCACCCCTCCACTCT. Translating it yields CASRRTGGYSPLHS.

This chain connects TRBV2 to TRBJ2-1; TRBD2 matches 8 bases. CDR1 is SNHLY and CDR2 is FYNNEI in the germline V gene. The CDR3 length is 15 residues. V shed 7 bases and J 2 bases; nucleotides not matched to a gene: 7. The CDR3 region is CASTRSGGPYNEQFF. The CDR3 bases are TGTGCCAGCACTCGGAGCGGGGGACCCTACAATGAGCAGTTCTTC. The full variable domain, its missing parts supplied by reference TRBV2 and TRBJ2-1, is EPEVTQTPSHQVTQMGQEVILRCVPISNHLYFYWYRQILGQKVEFLVSFYNNEISEKSEIFDDQFSVERPDGSNFTLKIRSTKLEDSAMYFCASTRSGGPYNEQFFGPGTRLTVL.

This chain uses TRBV5-1 with TRBJ2-5, with a weak D call TRBD2 (6 bases). Trimming stripped 0 bases from V and 2 bases from J, with 14 bases between. Germline-derived CDR1 and CDR2 are SGHRS and YFSETQ. The CDR3 loop spans 16 amino acids. The CDR3 region is CASSLVHGTSQETQYF. For the CDR3, the DNA is TGCGCCAGCAGCTTGGTGCACGGGACTTCACAAGAGACCCAGTACTTC.